This TCR beta chain was obtained from a study of blood T cell repertoires in COVID-19. Study summary: The United States, Italy and Spain were the sources of the acute and convalescent COVID-19 samples.

Produced via immunoSEQ multiplex PCR; TCRdb's table is partial and in-frame only. This table holds approximately 230,000 clones, 70% to 85% found once. V was cut by 3 bases and J by 6 bases, with 7 bases left in between. The CDR3 is made up of 12 amino acids. Germline values: CDR1 LGHDT, CDR2 YNNKEL (reference sequence). Sequenced sample: peripheral blood. The clonotype originates from a woman between 35 and 50 years old with active or convalescent COVID-19. This chain connects TRBV3-1 (or the pseudogene TRBV3-2) to TRBJ2-3, with a tentative D call TRBD1 (5 bases). CDR3 coding DNA: TGTGCCAGCAGCCAGAAGGGGGATACGCAGTATTTT. It is translated as CASSQKGDTQYF.